This T cell receptor (beta chain) was documented in a study of cytomegalovirus exposure and HLA in healthy donors. On this clone: Its specificity is not known.

The PCR made use of 60 Vbeta and 13 Jbeta primers. Sequencing was performed with immunoSEQ multiplex PCR; in TCRdb, only in-frame clones are kept and a portion is missing. The sample consists of about 130,000 clones, 65% to 90% of them appearing once. The study's findings and limits: On later analysis, the bulk of CMV-associated TCR beta chains appeared to be HLA-restricted. Analysis was carried out at a later point, and it linked a missense DCLRE1C variant to TCR beta V- and J-gene trimming. Rare sequences made up most TCRs, while some public TCRs were found in many donors.

The sample comprised PBMCs. The sequence was obtained from a girl aged 2 to 9 in good health and CMV-seronegative.

The CDR3 nucleotides read TGCGCCAGCAGCTTGGCCAAAACGACAGGGTATGGCTACGAGCAGTACTTC. It encodes CASSLAKTTGYGYEQYF. The rearrangement links TRBV5-1 to TRBJ2-7; the match to TRBD1 covers 7 bases. Germline values: CDR1 SGHRS, CDR2 YFSETQ. With 0 bases clipped from V and 3 bases from J, the junction kept 12 bases outside the gene matches. CDR3 length: 17 amino acids.